The text below deals with one T cell receptor (beta chain). This clonotype occurred many times. Its antigen is currently not known. The record has no base qualities; no much larger clone is one base away. Amplification of TCR beta CDR3 regions was carried out from RNA transcripts. The TCR CDR3 was subjected to a first round of RT-PCR using the HTBI primer set and the Qiagen OneStep RT-PCR kit. The libraries were constructed in a second round of multiplex PCR and then size-selected and purified. Libraries were sequenced paired-end with 100 bp reads on an Illumina HiSeq2000. The original pipeline was this. SOAPnuke was used to process the raw data, throwing out any read that contained adapters or uncalled bases, had a mean Phred below 15, or lacked an exact constant-primer or identifier match. COPE v1.2.5 was used to merge high-quality paired reads, and clonotypes were defined as unique nucleotide sequences. Clonotypes were aligned to IMGT TRBV, TRBD and TRBJ reference segments using MiTCR v1.1. The analysis was restricted to V-J combinations with a frequency above 0.0001, which together covered just over 99% of the repertoires. The TCS score was defined as F50 (clonal expansion) divided by E x V (chaos), with BLOSUM62-based TCRdist calculated between CDR3 peptides within each V-J. Welch's t-statistics and random forest reduced some 510 V-J features to about 12, which were used in a naive Bayes classifier (R e1071). TCRdb ran its own pipeline on the public reads, namely fastp trimming at Q25 and MiXCR clone calling, and kept in-frame beta chains. Duplicate CDR3 protein sequences are folded into a single record with the most common DNA and genes. The authors' filters were not applied to this entry. This sample comprises over 500,000 distinct CDR3 sequences, around 15% of them detected only once. Around 13% of the sample rests with the top ten.

A patient counted as having stable Graves' hyperthyroidism if no progression to ophthalmopathy occurred over 18 months of follow-up. The hyperthyroidism patients were between 18 and 65 years old and newly diagnosed, with a disease duration of less than 2 months. Any patient with an uncontrolled infection, another autoimmune disease, pregnancy or lactation was excluded. Diagnoses relied on clinical symptoms, serum thyroxine and TRAb, thyroid ultrasound and orbital computed tomography. PBMCs were separated from over 9 ml of fresh peripheral blood using Ficoll-Paque density gradient centrifugation. Trizol reagent was used to extract total RNA, and RNA quality was then checked on an Agilent 2100 Bioanalyzer. The germline V gene provides CDR1 MDHEN and CDR2 SYDVKM. Trimming takes 6 bases from V and 3 bases from J, and the germline ends sit 16 bases apart. The CDR3 runs 15 amino acids, cysteine and phenylalanine included. The retained sequence is limited to the CDR3, 45 bases, with the frame set at the first base.

This record belongs to a study of T cells in Graves' hyperthyroidism and ophthalmopathy (dated by TCRdb to about 2019). For the study in its entirety: Peripheral blood was collected at initial diagnosis, before any treatment. For training and testing, the approximately 92 patients in the discovery cohort were randomly divided in a 7:3 ratio. Prospective prediction of ophthalmopathy was tested in an independent validation cohort of 18 to 20 hyperthyroidism patients and around 16 patients who later progressed to ophthalmopathy. TCR Vbeta CDR3 sequencing of 135 peripheral blood samples (43 ophthalmopathy, under 80 hyperthyroidism and some 17 progressor patients) is reported in the paper. Following sampling, methimazole starting at 30 mg daily was given to hyperthyroidism patients, and high-dose intravenous methylprednisolone was given to ophthalmopathy patients. A discovery cohort of roughly 100 patients, 43 with Graves' ophthalmopathy and roughly 59 with stable Graves' hyperthyroidism, was used to find distinguishing TCR V-J signatures. In addition, the study compared T-cell repertoires in thyroid tissue and in blood from several Graves' hyperthyroidism patients.

The study at large found these results: During validation, the model predicted progression to ophthalmopathy a median of about 6.5 months ahead of onset, with around 71% sensitivity and 72.22% specificity. Sample size was not statistically predetermined, and investigators were not blinded to group allocation. A 13 V-J signature model separated ophthalmopathy from stable hyperthyroidism, with around 88% sensitivity and 81.08% specificity in cross-validation and 80%/75% in testing. Blood samples also contained most of the expanded thyroid clonotypes (frequency above 0.001), which suggests that blood repertoires may reflect thyroid immune responses.

This receptor was obtained from a woman aged 40 to 55 with Graves' hyperthyroidism. The chain uses TRBV28 and TRBJ2-3, with no confidently assigned D gene. Sequenced material: blood. The CDR3 region has the sequence CASSSLGDSTDTQYF. The nucleotides read TGTGCCAGCAGCTCACTTGGAGATTCGACAGATACGCAGTATTTT.